The rows below give T cell receptor beta chains drawn from one sample of a study of human T cells and chemical hapten exposure. TCRdb re-analysed the RACE reads in MiXCR, keeping a single row per CDR3 protein. The sample has about 270,000 distinct CDR3 sequences; approximately 7.5% are singletons. The specimen was whole blood, collected in connection with sensitization to the hapten diphenylcyclopropenone (DPC). The source is a man aged 18 to 30 with alopecia areata. Some clones in this sample may be carry-over from other donors' samples. The CDR3 runs from the conserved cysteine through the conserved F or W. Fields, in order: CDR3 protein, V gene.

CDR3aa: CASNLGHSAQPQHF
v_gene: TRBV28

CDR3aa: CASSPGHRETQYF
v_gene: TRBV5-6

CDR3aa: CSVGQGVTYEQYF
v_gene: TRBV29-1

CDR3aa: CASRYSGANVLTF
v_gene: TRBV5-1

CDR3aa: CSANPLRDGTYEQYF
v_gene: TRBV20-1

CDR3aa: CASSRWTPNYGYTF
v_gene: TRBV4-1

CDR3aa: CASSYSIPGGSYNSPLHF
v_gene: TRBV6-5

CDR3aa: CASSPSRGQGAFNYGYTF
v_gene: TRBV7-8

CDR3aa: CASSLDRWGNQPQHF
v_gene: TRBV5-5

CDR3aa: CASEGYFSYNEQFF
v_gene: TRBV11-1

CDR3aa: CASSYGNNEQFF
v_gene: TRBV6-5

CDR3aa: CASSLGGGRVGTEAFF
v_gene: TRBV7-9

CDR3aa: CASRYGGGVTEAFF
v_gene: TRBV7-2

CDR3aa: CSAPNHRMNTEAFF
v_gene: TRBV29-1

CDR3aa: CASTPQRGGAGELFF
v_gene: TRBV6-5

CDR3aa: CASRYPGVYQPQHF
v_gene: TRBV7-2

CDR3aa: CASSVDGDSNQPQHF
v_gene: TRBV9

CDR3aa: CASSLAGQPNTDTQYF
v_gene: TRBV12-3/TRBV12-4

CDR3aa: CASSQASRSEQYF
v_gene: TRBV14

CDR3aa: CASSHRGWGYGYTF
v_gene: TRBV3-1

CDR3aa: CASSQTLENAGELFF
v_gene: TRBV4-3

CDR3aa: CSARANRGQLYEQFF
v_gene: TRBV20-1

CDR3aa: CASRGPGTGPYNEQFF
v_gene: TRBV28

CDR3aa: CASSSAAVNTGELFF
v_gene: TRBV28

CDR3aa: CATSRGGYNEQFF
v_gene: TRBV24-1

CDR3aa: CASSVNGGSYNEQFF
v_gene: TRBV7-3

CDR3aa: CASSPSIHEQYF
v_gene: TRBV7-2

CDR3aa: CASTYPPSATQYF
v_gene: TRBV6-5

CDR3aa: CASSQGTGNQPQHF
v_gene: TRBV3-1

CDR3aa: CASSQDTGRDGSNEQFF
v_gene: TRBV4-3

CDR3aa: CASSFPSGGEAFF
v_gene: TRBV11-2

CDR3aa: CASRAGGAEAFF
v_gene: TRBV7-9

CDR3aa: CASSIEGGYTF
v_gene: TRBV7-9

CDR3aa: CASSLGGHTEAFF
v_gene: TRBV6-1

CDR3aa: CASGGRGSNEQFF
v_gene: TRBV6-1

CDR3aa: CASSYGRPNQPQHF
v_gene: TRBV6-2/TRBV6-3

CDR3aa: CASSPGGGSEKLFF
v_gene: TRBV6-1

CDR3aa: CASSLGGAAYGYTF
v_gene: TRBV9

CDR3aa: CASSFGSGPTRSTEAFF
v_gene: TRBV5-1

CDR3aa: CASSWTREGQYF
v_gene: TRBV12-3/TRBV12-4

CDR3aa: CASSRTGDIRNTEAFF
v_gene: TRBV5-1

CDR3aa: CASSFQQYSYNEQFF
v_gene: TRBV12-3/TRBV12-4